A single sample gave rise to the 30 T cell receptor beta chains below, sequenced in a study of blood T cell repertoires in COVID-19. Assay used: immunoSEQ multiplex PCR; TCRdb lists only in-frame clones, some missing. The repertoire holds about 130,000 clones, with approximately 86% as singletons. Sample: peripheral blood. The receptor set was obtained from a woman in her 50s who had recovered from COVID-19.

V and J are TRBV11-2 and TRBJ1-6; D is possibly TRBD1 (5 bases). Trimming shortened V by 1 base and J by 10 bases, and 14 bases separated the two germline ends. CDR3 length: 15 amino acids. Per germline, CDR1 SGHAT and CDR2 FQNNGV. The CDR3 nucleotides read TGTGCCAGCAGCTTAGTGAGTCAGGGAGGGTCACCCCTCCACTTT. Its translation: CASSLVSQGGSPLHF.

J is TRBJ2-2 and V is TRBV3-1 (or the pseudogene TRBV3-2); possible D gene TRBD2, 6 bases. Germline values: CDR1 LGHDT, CDR2 YNNKEL (reference sequence). The CDR3 has 17 amino acids. Trimming took off 1 base at V and 1 base at J, with 13 bases between the two ends. The CDR3 DNA reads as TGTGCCAGCAGCCAAGTTCTCAGGCGGGGGAACACCGGGGAGCTGTTTTTT. It specifies CASSQVLRRGNTGELFF.

The gene calls are TRBV30 and TRBJ1-5; the match to TRBD1 covers 10 bases. The V and J ends lost 3 bases and 0 bases, in that order; junction bases with no gene match: 11. CDR1 and CDR2 from the germline V gene are GTSNPN and SVGIG (reference sequence). This CDR3 region has 18 residues. CDR3 loop: CAWSADRDRGYSNQPQHF. CDR3 bases: TGTGCCTGGAGCGCAGACCGGGACAGGGGTTATAGCAATCAGCCCCAGCATTTT.

This clone was detected only a few times. The V call is TRBV19, the J call TRBJ2-1; TRBD1 is a possible D gene (6 bases). V gave up 6 bases and J gave up 3 bases, with 18 bases separating them. Germline-derived CDR1 and CDR2 are LNHDA and SQIVND (reference sequence). This CDR3 spans 16 amino acids. In DNA, the CDR3 is TGTGCCAGTAGAGAACAGGGCTTACTCTACTACAATGAGCAGTTCTTC. Translated: CASREQGLLYYNEQFF. Filled out from reference TRBV19 and TRBJ2-1, the complete variable domain reads DGGITQSPKYLFRKEGQNVTLSCEQNLNHDAMYWYRQDPGQGLRLIYYSQIVNDFQKGDIAEGYSVSREKKESFPLTVTSAQKNPTAFYLCASREQGLLYYNEQFFGPGTRLTVL.

The V gene is TRBV10-3, the J gene TRBJ1-1; D might be TRBD1 (5 bases). Between the trimmed V and J ends, which lost 5 bases and 1 base, there was a span of 8 bases. Germline CDR1 reads ENHRY; CDR2 reads SYGVKD. The CDR3 has 13 amino acids. CDR3 in DNA: TGTGCCATCAGTCAGGGCCAGAACACTGAAGCTTTCTTT. Its protein product is CAISQGQNTEAFF.

CDR3 bases: TGTGCCAGCAGCCGAGGGACAGGGAAGGCCCCTCTACAGTTCTTC. Amino acid sequence: CASSRGTGKAPLQFF. V is TRBV11-3 and J is TRBJ2-1; TRBD1 aligns across 9 bases. V was pared by 5 bases and J by 13 bases, with 15 bases of the junction left unmatched. Germline V CDR1 and CDR2: SGHNT, YENEEA. There are 15 residues in the CDR3.

V and J are TRBV9 and TRBJ1-4; possibly TRBD1 for D (6 bases). The V end lost 0 bases, the J end lost 10 bases, and 13 bases lay between the germline ends. The CDR3 contains 14 residues. CDR1 and CDR2 from the germline V gene are SGDLS and YYNGEE. The CDR3 sequence is CASSVAGVEGKLFF. DNA of the CDR3: TGTGCCAGCAGCGTAGCAGGGGTTGAAGGAAAACTGTTTTTT.

The chain joins TRBV5-1 to TRBJ2-1; the match to TRBD2 covers 8 bases. The CDR3 sequence is 12 residues long. Looked up from germline, CDR1 is SGHRS and CDR2 is YFSETQ. V dropped 4 bases and J dropped 14; count of bases not matched to a gene: 8. The CDR3: CASSPGGADKFF. The CDR3, as DNA: TGCGCCAGCAGCCCGGGGGGGGCCGACAAGTTCTTC.

This chain connects TRBV19 to TRBJ1-5, with D perhaps matching TRBD1 (6 bases). V was clipped by 6 bases and J by 7 bases, with 22 bases between them. CDR1 is LNHDA, CDR2 SQIVND, per germline (reference sequence). CDR3 length equals 16 residues. The chain's CDR3 is CASSPVHNRVAQPQHF. The CDR3 bases are TGTGCCAGTAGCCCAGTCCATAACAGGGTGGCGCAGCCCCAGCATTTT.

The chain links TRBV7-9 to TRBJ2-3, with D maybe TRBD1 (5 bases). V gave up 4 bases and J gave up 0 bases, with 11 bases separating them. CDR1 SEHNR and CDR2 FQNEAQ come from the germline V gene (reference sequence). There are 15 residues in the CDR3. The CDR3 DNA is TGTGCCAGCAGCTCCCCGGACACTAGCACAGATACGCAGTATTTT. This gives the protein CASSSPDTSTDTQYF.

The chain joins TRBV3-1 (or the pseudogene TRBV3-2) to TRBJ1-3, with 7 bases identical to TRBD1. V shed 0 bases and J 7 bases; nucleotides not matched to a gene: 24. CDR1 is LGHDT, CDR2 YNNKEL, per germline (reference sequence). The CDR3 extends over 21 amino acids. The CDR3 DNA is TGTGCCAGCAGCCAAGATCTTGGGGATCCCACAGGGGCTCATACCGGGAACACCATATATTTT. Translated, it gives CASSQDLGDPTGAHTGNTIYF.

This clone came up a few times. The chain recombines TRBV11-2 with TRBJ1-2, with TRBD1 identical over 8 bases. Trimming removed 8 bases from V and 4 bases from J; junction bases left unmatched: 0. This CDR3 contains 11 residues. Germline V gene sequence: CDR1 SGHAT, CDR2 FQNNGV. The CDR3 region is CASGQGYGYTF. The CDR3 DNA reads as TGTGCCAGCGGACAGGGCTATGGCTACACCTTC.

The V call is TRBV5-4, the J call TRBJ2-1; 8 bases map to TRBD1. This CDR3 is 16 amino acids long. The junction had 12 bases not matched to a gene; V was cut back by 4 bases and J by 6 bases. Germline loops: CDR1 SGHNT, CDR2 YYREEE (reference sequence). The CDR3 DNA follows: TGTGCCAGCAGCCCGAAACAAAACAGGGGGAGCAATGAGCAGTTCTTC. Its translation: CASSPKQNRGSNEQFF.

The chain carries TRBV5-6 and TRBJ2-3, with 12 bases identical to TRBD2. V lost 3 bases to trimming and J lost 1 base; unmatched junction nucleotides: 0. The V gene's germline CDR1 is SGHDT and CDR2 YYEEEE. The CDR3 totals 15 residues. Here the CDR3 DNA reads TGTGCCAGCAGCTGGACTAGCGGGGGCACAGATACGCAGTATTTT. Its protein is CASSWTSGGTDTQYF.

This rearrangement joins TRBV12-3 or TRBV12-4 to TRBJ2-5; D is uncertain. This CDR3 has 13 amino acids. With 0 bases removed from V and 5 bases from J, the gap between germline ends came to 7 bases. CDR3 amino acids: CASSLAELETQYF. The CDR3 bases are TGTGCCAGCAGTTTAGCTGAACTGGAGACCCAGTACTTC.

The chain recombines TRBV19 with TRBJ2-2; 11 nucleotides agree with TRBD1. J gave up 7 bases and V 5 bases, and 9 bases lay outside the gene matches. The CDR3 sequence is 16 residues long. Germline CDR1 is LNHDA and CDR2 is SQIVND (reference sequence). The CDR3 DNA sequence: TGTGCCAGTAGTCCACGTGGACAGGGGGCCAACGGGGAGCTGTTTTTT. Translation gives CASSPRGQGANGELFF.

This chain joins TRBV19 and TRBJ1-5; possibly TRBD1 for D (6 bases). Trimming removed 5 bases from V and 2 bases from J, with 13 bases in between. Germline loops: CDR1 LNHDA, CDR2 SQIVND (reference sequence). CDR3 size: 15 residues. The CDR3 here is CASSDTGRGNQPQHF. The CDR3 DNA sequence: TGTGCCAGTAGTGACACAGGGAGAGGCAATCAGCCCCAGCATTTT.

V gene TRBV2 combines with J gene TRBJ2-3; TRBD1 matches at 11 bases. The CDR3 is 15 amino acids. Germline CDR1 SNHLY, CDR2 FYNNEI. The V gene end was trimmed by 6 bases and the J gene end by 3 bases; junction bases not matched to a gene: 5. CDR3 in amino acids: CASSQRDRGTDTQYF. The CDR3 nucleotides read TGTGCCAGCAGCCAAAGGGACAGGGGGACAGATACGCAGTATTTT.

V is TRBV7-9 and J is TRBJ1-5, with D perhaps TRBD1 (5 bases). Germline V lookup: CDR1 SEHNR, CDR2 FQNEAQ (reference sequence). V lost 5 bases, J lost 0 bases, and 11 bases lay in between. This CDR3 is built from 15 residues. The CDR3 region has the DNA TGTGCCAGCAGCGCGGACAAGCTTAGCAATCAGCCCCAGCATTTT. It translates to CASSADKLSNQPQHF.

The chain employs TRBV19 and TRBJ2-5, with a possible D match to TRBD2 (6 bases). The CDR3 length is 15 residues. V lost 6 bases and J 1 base, leaving 15 bases between the germline ends. Germline CDR1 and CDR2: LNHDA and SQIVND (reference sequence). The CDR3 loop reads CASRNQGGTQETQYF. The DNA of the CDR3 is TGTGCCAGTAGAAACCAGGGCGGGACCCAAGAGACCCAGTACTTC.

The chain links TRBV30 to TRBJ2-1; 8 bases are shared with TRBD2. Germline CDR1 GTSNPN, CDR2 SVGIG (reference sequence). V shed 4 bases, J shed 5 bases, and the junction held 7 bases outside the gene matches. This CDR3 region has 14 residues. The CDR3 DNA is TGTGCCTGGACGGGGGGTAGCGGGGACAATGAGCAGTTCTTC. Amino acid sequence: CAWTGGSGDNEQFF. The full variable domain, its missing parts supplied by reference TRBV30 and TRBJ2-1, is SQTIHQWPATLVQPVGSPLSLECTVEGTSNPNLYWYRQAAGRGLQLLFYSVGIGQISSEVPQNLSASRPQDRQFILSSKKLLLSDSGFYLCAWTGGSGDNEQFFGPGTRLTVL.

CDR3 sequence reads: CSVGYRLETQYF. Here the CDR3 DNA reads TGCAGCGTTGGTTACAGGCTAGAGACCCAGTACTTC. The chain links TRBV29-1 to TRBJ2-5; D perhaps matches TRBD1 (5 bases). In germline, CDR1 is SQVTM, CDR2 ANQGSEA. Trimming stripped 4 bases from V and 4 bases from J, with 10 bases between. The CDR3 consists of 12 residues.

This chain uses TRBV7-2 with TRBJ2-3, with D uncertain. Deletions cut 5 bases from V and 2 bases from J, with 14 bases between. Germline loops: CDR1 SGHTA, CDR2 FQGNSA. The CDR3 is made up of 15 amino acids. CDR3 sequence reads: CASSPRRLNTDTQYF. The DNA of the CDR3 is TGTGCCAGCAGCCCCCGGCGACTGAACACAGATACGCAGTATTTT.

The chain employs TRBV2 and TRBJ2-7; a weak D match, TRBD2 (5 bases). The V and J ends lost 7 bases and 2 bases respectively, with 12 bases between them. Germline-derived CDR1 and CDR2 are SNHLY and FYNNEI. This CDR3 has 13 amino acids. CDR3 protein: CASNGGSTYEQYF. CDR3 bases: TGTGCCAGCAACGGCGGGTCGACCTACGAGCAGTACTTC.

CDR3 DNA: TGTGCCAGCTCACCCTCGGGGTGGGAAAAACTGTTTTTT. Translating it yields CASSPSGWEKLFF. The chain recombines TRBV18 with TRBJ1-4; no firm D call. Germline V gene sequence: CDR1 KGHSH, CDR2 LQKENI. The CDR3 contains 13 residues. The V end lost 3 bases, the J end lost 8 bases, and 10 bases lay between the germline ends. The variable domain in full, completed from reference TRBV18 and TRBJ1-4, reads NAGVMQNPRHLVRRRGQEARLRCSPMKGHSHVYWYRQLPEEGLKFMVYLQKENIIDESGMPKERFSAEFPKEGPSILRIQQVVRGDSAAYFCASSPSGWEKLFFGSGTQLSVL.

The chain carries TRBV27 and TRBJ2-1, with 11 bases identical to TRBD2. The CDR3 covers 14 residues. CDR1 is MNHEY and CDR2 is SMNVEV in the germline V gene (reference sequence). J was trimmed by 10 bases and V by 1 base; bases with no gene match: 3. CDR3 sequence reads: CASSLLAGGREQFF. CDR3 nucleotides: TGTGCCAGCAGTTTATTAGCGGGGGGGCGGGAGCAGTTCTTC.

The rearrangement uses TRBV7-9 and TRBJ1-5, with 7 positions matching TRBD1. The germline CDR1 and CDR2 sequences are SEHNR and FQNEAQ (reference sequence). The CDR3 spans 14 residues. V shed 5 bases, J shed 2 bases, and the junction held 3 bases outside the gene matches. The CDR3 nucleotides read TGTGCCAGCAGCAAAGGGACAGGCAATCAGCCCCAGCATTTT. Protein sequence: CASSKGTGNQPQHF. Combining the CDR3 with reference TRBV7-9 and TRBJ1-5 gives the whole variable domain DTGVSQNPRHKITKRGQNVTFRCDPISEHNRLYWYRQTLGQGPEFLTYFQNEAQLEKSRLLSDRFSAERPKGSFSTLEIQRTEQGDSAMYLCASSKGTGNQPQHFGDGTRLSIL.

The chain joins TRBV6-1 to TRBJ1-4, with D uncertain. V was cut by 6 bases and J by 3 bases, with 5 bases left in between. Per germline, CDR1 MNHNS and CDR2 SASEGT. The CDR3 runs to 12 residues. The CDR3 DNA is TGTGCCAGCAGGCAGGCTAATGAAAAACTGTTTTTT. This translates into CASRQANEKLFF.

The CDR3: CASSIAGTYNEQFF. In DNA, the CDR3 is TGTGCCAGTAGTATAGCGGGGACCTACAATGAGCAGTTCTTC. The chain carries TRBV19 and TRBJ2-1; D possibly corresponds to TRBD2 (5 bases). V was trimmed by 1 base and J by 2 bases, leaving 6 bases between them. Germline V gene sequence: CDR1 LNHDA, CDR2 SQIVND (reference sequence). The CDR3 has 14 amino acids.

This clone has a single count. The chain is built from TRBV6-5 and TRBJ2-1; 7 bases are a match to TRBD1. The length of the CDR3 is 14 residues. The ends lost 6 bases at V and 8 bases at J; junction bases unmatched: 10. Germline V lookup: CDR1 MNHEY, CDR2 SVGAGI. In DNA, the CDR3 is TGTGCCAGCAGCACCCGCGACAGGGCGGATGAGCAGTTCTTC. It specifies CASSTRDRADEQFF.